This T cell receptor (beta chain) was retrieved from a study of blood T cell repertoires in COVID-19. Study in general: Material from acute and convalescent COVID-19 was sourced from the United States, Italy and Spain. PBMCs, B-cell-depleted T cells, or T cells provided the cDNA or gDNA that made up the material.

Study processing details: Amplification from reference gene primers served as the basis for estimated nucleated cell counts. This table comes from immunoSEQ multiplex PCR, and its TCRdb copy is limited to in-frame clones, with some not included. V, J and clone size are those of that table, while D and trimming were read from the DNA. The sample has fewer than 350,000 clones, around 90% seen once. Germline lookup yields CDR1 SEHNR and CDR2 FQNEAQ (reference sequence). This CDR3 has 16 amino acids. Trimming pared 5 bases from V and 0 bases from J, leaving 13 bases between. Patients at the Seattle site were enrolled during active infection and followed longitudinally.

The clonotype comes from a woman aged 25 to 45 with COVID-19, enrolled during active disease. The sequencing sample was made of peripheral blood. The chain uses TRBV7-9 and TRBJ1-4; D is perhaps TRBD1 (5 bases). CDR3 loop: CASSHLTATTNEKLFF. CDR3 sequence (DNA): TGTGCCAGCAGCCATCTGACAGCCACAACTAATGAAAAACTGTTTTTT. Drawing the rest from reference TRBV7-9 and TRBJ1-4, the complete variable domain is DTGVSQNPRHKITKRGQNVTFRCDPISEHNRLYWYRQTLGQGPEFLTYFQNEAQLEKSRLLSDRFSAERPKGSFSTLEIQRTEQGDSAMYLCASSHLTATTNEKLFFGSGTQLSVL.